This paragraph covers one T cell receptor beta chain sequence. Coverage ceases 3 residues before the CDR3 finishes, and the germline J gene fills in the end. This entry comes from a study of T cells in women clearing cervical HPV infection. Overall study context: For cases, blood was sampled a median around 140 days after lesion detection, interquartile range roughly 80 to 220 days.

Method: immunoSEQ multiplex PCR; TCRdb's copy keeps in-frame clones and lacks some. The specimen's table records tens of thousands of clones. Germline-derived CDR1 and CDR2 are SGHDN and FVKESK. V was shortened by 3 bases and J by 1 base, with 10 bases between the two germline ends. The CDR3 is 14 amino acids. The sample taken for sequencing was blood buffy coat. The gene calls are TRBV14 and TRBJ2-7; D call uncertain. The TCR originated in a woman aged 18 to 75 with a cervical HPV16 infection that either progressed to CIN3+ or cleared (not recorded which). The DNA read from the CDR3 is TGTGCCAGCAGCCATTATAGAACTTCCTACGAG. It translates to CASSHYRTSYE. The complete CDR3 sequence is CASSHYRTSYEQYF.